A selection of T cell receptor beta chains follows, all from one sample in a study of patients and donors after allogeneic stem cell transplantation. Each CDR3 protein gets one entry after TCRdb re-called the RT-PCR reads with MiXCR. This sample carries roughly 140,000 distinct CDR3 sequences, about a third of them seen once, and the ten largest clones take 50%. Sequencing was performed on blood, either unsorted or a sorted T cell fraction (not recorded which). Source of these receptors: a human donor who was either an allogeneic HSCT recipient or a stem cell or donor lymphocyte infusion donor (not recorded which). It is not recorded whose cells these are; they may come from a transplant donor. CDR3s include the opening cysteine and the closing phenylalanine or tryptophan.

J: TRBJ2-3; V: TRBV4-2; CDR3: CASSQTLQGADTQYF
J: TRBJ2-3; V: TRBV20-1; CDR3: CSATPQAGGPNTQYF
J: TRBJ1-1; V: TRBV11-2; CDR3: CASNRVGTEAFF
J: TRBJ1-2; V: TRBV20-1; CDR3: CSARARDRVGYGYTF
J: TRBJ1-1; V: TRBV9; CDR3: CASSVAVMDTEAFF
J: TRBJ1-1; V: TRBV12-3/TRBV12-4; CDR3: CASSPDRVSTEAFF
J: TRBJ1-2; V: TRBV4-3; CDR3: CASSQDAEGWYGYTF
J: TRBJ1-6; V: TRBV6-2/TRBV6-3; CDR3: CASRDRHLSPLHF
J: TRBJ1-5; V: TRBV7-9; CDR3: CASSLAAHLPGGNQPQHF
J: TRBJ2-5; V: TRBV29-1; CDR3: CSVTRLAVLQETQYF
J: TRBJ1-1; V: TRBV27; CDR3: CASSAPGRTNTEAFF
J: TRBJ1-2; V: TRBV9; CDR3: CASSGVFGYGYTF
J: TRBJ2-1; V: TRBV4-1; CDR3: CASSHLADIPDEQFF
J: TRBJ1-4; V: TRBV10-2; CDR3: CASSGTDKATNEKLFF
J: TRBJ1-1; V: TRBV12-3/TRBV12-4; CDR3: CASRRQGDPTEAFF
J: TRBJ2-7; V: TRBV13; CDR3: CASSDGTSVYF
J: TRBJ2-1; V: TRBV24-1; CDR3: CATSDPLAGYNEQFF
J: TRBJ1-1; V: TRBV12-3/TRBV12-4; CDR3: CASSLALADMNTEAFF
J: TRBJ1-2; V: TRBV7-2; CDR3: CASSLGAGRNGYTF
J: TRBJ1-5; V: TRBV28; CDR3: CASSLRYSNQPQHF